The T cell receptor beta chain described here comes from a study of monozygotic twins with inflammatory bowel disease. Study-wide results and limits: With inverse Simpson as the measure, TCRbeta diversity was lower in IBD patients than in healthy co-twins. Especially with disease activity, IBD patients had fewer clonotypes in common with others than healthy twins did. No single strong signal or clonotype associated with IBD was supported.

Template switching was used to attach UMIs, which incorporated a 6-nucleotide sample barcode. TCRdb reprocessed the 5' RACE reads; each CDR3 protein has one entry and no DNA is given. This listing includes around 450,000 distinct CDR3 sequences. Comment on this clonotype: Antigen specificity is unknown.

This CDR3 has 15 amino acids. The V gene's germline CDR1 is SQVTM and CDR2 ANQGSEA. J is TRBJ2-7 and V is TRBV29-1; TCRdb outputs TRBD2, but without DNA this stays unchecked. The receptor was isolated from a human donor with ulcerative colitis or Crohn's disease, or a healthy co-twin of an affected twin (not recorded which). The sequencing input was blood. The CDR3 sequence: CSVGAGTSLSYEQYF.